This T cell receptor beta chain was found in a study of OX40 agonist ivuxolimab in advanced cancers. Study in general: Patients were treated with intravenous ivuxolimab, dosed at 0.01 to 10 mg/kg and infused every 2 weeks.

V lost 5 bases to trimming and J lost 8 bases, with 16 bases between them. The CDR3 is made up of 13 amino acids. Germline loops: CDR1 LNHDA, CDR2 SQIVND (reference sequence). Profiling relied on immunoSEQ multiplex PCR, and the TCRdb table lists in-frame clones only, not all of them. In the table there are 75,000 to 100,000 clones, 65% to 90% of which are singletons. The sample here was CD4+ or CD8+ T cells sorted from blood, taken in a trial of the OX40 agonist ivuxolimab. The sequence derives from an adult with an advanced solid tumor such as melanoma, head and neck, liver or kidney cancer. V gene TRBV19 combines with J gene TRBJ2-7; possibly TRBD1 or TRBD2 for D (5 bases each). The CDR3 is CASSPEGLRKQYF. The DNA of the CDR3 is TGTGCCAGTAGTCCCGAGGGGCTACGAAAGCAGTACTTC.